A selection of T cell receptor beta chains follows, all from one sample in a study of response to subunit inactivated influenza vaccine. MiXCR was run by TCRdb on the RT-PCR reads, yielding one entry per CDR3 protein. The data hold about 520,000 distinct CDR3 sequences, with 25% observed a single time. The input for sequencing was CD4+ T cells sorted from PBMCs, taken less than 6 days after vaccination. Receptor source: a man aged 50-60 years who received an inactivated influenza vaccine. The CDR3 runs from the conserved cysteine through the conserved F or W. A D gene is named only where the DNA matches it firmly. The size of a clone is reported for some rows only, either as once, few or many, or as a class for expanded clones.

j_gene	v_gene	d_gene	len	abundance	CDR3aa	CDR3nt
TRBJ2-3	TRBV14	TRBD2	14	few	CASSRGLVADTQYF	TGTGCCAGCTCCCGGGGACTAGTCGCAGATACGCAGTATTTT
TRBJ2-2	TRBV7-2	.	15	few	CASSLYRGGTGELFF	TGTGCCAGCAGCTTATACAGGGGAGGCACCGGGGAGCTGTTTTTT
TRBJ2-6	TRBV15	.	16	.	CATSRSYGSGANVLTF	TGTGCCACCAGCAGGTCTTATGGCTCTGGGGCCAACGTCCTGACTTTC
TRBJ2-1	TRBV24-1	.	13	.	CATSDSAGTEQFF	TGTGCCACCAGTGATTCAGCCGGGACGGAGCAGTTCTTC
TRBJ2-1	TRBV29-1	.	12	many	CSVDLARDEQFF	TGCAGCGTTGATTTAGCTCGGGATGAGCAGTTCTTC
TRBJ2-5	TRBV4-1	TRBD2	17	.	CASSLRLAGGTLETQYF	TGCGCCAGCAGCCTGAGACTAGCGGGGGGAACTTTGGAGACCCAGTACTTC
TRBJ2-5	TRBV20-1	TRBD2	14	.	CSAKRGLAAETQYF	TGCAGTGCTAAGCGGGGACTAGCGGCAGAGACCCAGTACTTC
TRBJ1-5	TRBV6-5	.	13	many	CASSYSSNQPQHF	TGTGCCAGCAGTTACTCTAGCAATCAGCCCCAGCATTTT
TRBJ2-2	TRBV7-3	.	16	.	CASSLLGTTNTGELFF	TGTGCCAGCAGCTTGTTAGGGACGACGAACACCGGGGAGCTGTTTTTT
TRBJ2-1	TRBV20-1	.	14	few	CSASTGVGYNEQFF	TGCAGTGCTAGTACGGGAGTAGGGTACAATGAGCAGTTCTTC
TRBJ1-4	TRBV6-5	.	14	few	CASSYRGFNEKLFF	TGTGCCAGCAGTTACAGGGGATTTAATGAAAAACTGTTTTTT
TRBJ2-3	TRBV11-2	TRBD2	17	.	CASSLGAGTGGTDTQYF	TGTGCCAGCAGCTTAGGAGCGGGAACAGGAGGAACAGATACGCAGTATTTT
TRBJ2-7	TRBV11-2	.	14	few	CASSLSQRSDEQYF	TGTGCCAGCAGCTTAAGTCAAAGATCGGACGAGCAGTACTTC
TRBJ1-1	TRBV7-2	.	14	.	CASSPSRGNTEAFF	TGTGCCAGCAGCCCCAGTCGGGGGAACACTGAAGCTTTCTTT
TRBJ2-7	TRBV6-1	.	14	.	CASALISGNYEQYF	TGTGCCAGCGCTCTAATTTCCGGGAACTACGAGCAGTACTTC
TRBJ1-1	TRBV29-1	.	12	many	CSASASNTEAFF	TGCAGCGCCTCCGCCTCGAACACTGAAGCTTTCTTT
TRBJ1-1	TRBV5-1	TRBD1	15	.	CASSPTLRGRTEAFF	TGCGCCAGCAGTCCTACTCTCAGGGGGCGGACTGAAGCTTTCTTT
TRBJ2-2	TRBV7-3	.	15	.	CASSSVGGNTGELFF	TGTGCCAGCAGCTCAGTGGGGGGGAACACCGGGGAGCTGTTTTTT
TRBJ2-5	TRBV29-1	.	14	.	CSVGGRARKETQYF	TGCAGCGTTGGAGGGAGAGCAAGAAAAGAGACCCAGTACTTC
TRBJ1-4	TRBV30	.	14	.	CAWRTGTGNEKLFF	TGTGCCTGGAGGACCGGGACCGGTAATGAAAAACTGTTTTTT
TRBJ1-2	TRBV29-1	.	15	few	CSVEDQSQSGLGYTF	TGCAGCGTTGAAGATCAAAGTCAGTCCGGGTTGGGCTACACCTTC
TRBJ2-1	TRBV5-1	.	14	many	CASSLDSEGVEQFF	TGCGCCAGCAGCTTGGATAGTGAGGGGGTTGAGCAGTTCTTC
TRBJ2-7	TRBV29-1	.	13	few	CSVTQGGPYEQYF	TGCAGCGTCACCCAAGGGGGGCCCTACGAGCAGTACTTC
TRBJ1-1	TRBV30	.	11	.	CAGLKNTEAFF	TGTGCCGGACTTAAGAACACTGAAGCTTTCTTT
TRBJ2-7	TRBV5-1	TRBD1	16	.	CASSLNAGGAFYEQYF	TGCGCCAGCAGCTTAAATGCAGGGGGCGCGTTCTACGAGCAGTACTTC
TRBJ2-2	TRBV11-2	TRBD2	16	.	CASRPLAGGRTGELFF	TGTGCCAGCCGCCCACTAGCGGGGGGCAGGACCGGGGAGCTGTTTTTT
TRBJ1-5	TRBV4-1	.	16	few	CASSRGLRGSNQPQHF	TGCGCCAGCAGCCGCGGCCTTCGGGGAAGTAATCAGCCCCAGCATTTT
TRBJ1-4	TRBV20-1	TRBD1	15	few	CSAVPGQGALEKLFF	TGCAGTGCTGTCCCGGGACAGGGGGCGCTTGAAAAACTGTTTTTT
TRBJ2-3	TRBV20-1	TRBD2	15	few	CSAGSSRGSTDTQYF	TGCAGTGCTGGGTCCTCGCGGGGGAGCACAGATACGCAGTATTTT
TRBJ2-5	TRBV10-3	.	14	few	CAISELGVIGTQYF	TGTGCCATCAGTGAACTAGGCGTTATCGGGACCCAGTACTTC
TRBJ2-1	TRBV20-1	TRBD2	15	many	CSARDAASGYNEQFF	TGCAGTGCTAGAGATGCGGCTAGCGGTTACAATGAGCAGTTCTTC
TRBJ2-7	TRBV5-6	.	14	.	CASIKAGGRYEQYF	TGTGCCAGCATCAAAGCCGGGGGGCGGTACGAGCAGTACTTC
TRBJ2-1	TRBV7-8	TRBD1	12	.	CASSFTGGKQFF	TGTGCCAGCAGCTTTACAGGGGGGAAGCAGTTCTTC
TRBJ1-4	TRBV12-3/TRBV12-4	.	16	few	CASSSGATLTNEKLFF	TGTGCCAGCAGTTCCGGAGCAACTTTAACTAATGAAAAACTGTTTTTT
TRBJ2-5	TRBV11-2	TRBD2	16	.	CASSRGLAGYQETQYF	TGTGCCAGCAGCCGTGGCCTAGCGGGATACCAAGAGACCCAGTACTTC
TRBJ2-3	TRBV14	.	14	few	CASSDSASTDTQYF	TGTGCCAGCAGCGATAGCGCGAGCACAGATACGCAGTATTTT
TRBJ2-2	TRBV6-5	.	14	few	CASSYPFPTGELFF	TGTGCCAGCAGTTACCCCTTCCCCACCGGGGAGCTGTTTTTT
TRBJ1-5	TRBV20-1	TRBD1	15	.	CSASRRGQGHQPQHF	TGCAGTGCTAGTAGGCGTGGACAGGGCCATCAGCCCCAGCATTTT
TRBJ2-2	TRBV20-1	TRBD2	15	once	CSARSEREVAGELFF	TGCAGTGCTAGGAGCGAGCGGGAGGTGGCCGGGGAGCTGTTTTTT
TRBJ2-1	TRBV24-1	.	14	.	CATSDRREGDEQFF	TGTGCCACCAGTGATAGGAGGGAGGGGGATGAGCAGTTCTTC
TRBJ2-5	TRBV12-3/TRBV12-4	TRBD2	14	.	CASNTLAGEETQYF	TGTGCCAGCAATACGCTAGCGGGGGAAGAGACCCAGTACTTC
TRBJ2-2	TRBV15	.	16	many	CATSRDSQNRAQELFF	TGTGCCACCAGCAGAGATAGTCAAAACAGGGCTCAGGAGCTGTTTTTT
TRBJ2-1	TRBV27	TRBD2	13	.	CASSLGVAGREFF	TGTGCCAGCAGTTTAGGTGTAGCTGGGAGGGAGTTCTTC
TRBJ1-1	TRBV12-3/TRBV12-4	TRBD1	13	.	CASSFDRGTEAFF	TGTGCCAGCAGCTTCGACAGGGGCACTGAAGCTTTCTTT
TRBJ2-5	TRBV15	TRBD1	14	few	CATSRDRGGETQYF	TGTGCCACCAGCAGGGACAGGGGAGGGGAGACCCAGTACTTC
TRBJ1-1	TRBV7-2	.	13	few	CATTKGLNTEAFF	TGTGCCACGACGAAGGGGCTTAACACTGAAGCTTTCTTT
TRBJ2-5	TRBV7-6	TRBD1	15	.	CASSHRLTGSETQYF	TGTGCCAGCAGCCATCGACTGACAGGGTCGGAGACCCAGTACTTC
TRBJ2-3	TRBV29-1	.	12	few	CSVRMGQDTQYF	TGCAGCGTTCGGATGGGACAAGATACGCAGTATTTT
TRBJ1-1	TRBV3-1	TRBD1	14	.	CASSPSTGGTEAFF	TGTGCCAGCAGCCCTAGTACAGGGGGGACTGAAGCTTTCTTT
TRBJ2-7	TRBV18	.	17	.	CASSPEGWEADSYEQYF	TGTGCCAGCTCACCGGAAGGTTGGGAGGCCGACTCCTACGAGCAGTACTTC
TRBJ1-6	TRBV5-5	.	14	few	CASSLVIGNSPLHF	TGTGCCAGCAGCTTGGTCATCGGGAATTCACCCCTCCACTTT
TRBJ1-1	TRBV7-2	.	15	.	CASSLGQPGITEAFF	TGTGCCAGCAGCTTAGGACAACCTGGGATCACTGAAGCTTTCTTT
TRBJ2-3	TRBV6-1	.	13	.	CASSSSSTDTQYF	TGTGCCAGCAGTAGTAGTAGCACAGATACGCAGTATTTT
TRBJ1-1	TRBV6-1	.	13	.	CASSEVGDTEAFF	TGTGCCAGCAGTGAAGTAGGGGACACTGAAGCTTTCTTT